The sequence of this TCR beta chain was determined in a study of blood T cell repertoires in COVID-19. Study in general: The analysed material was cDNA or gDNA that came from T cells, B-cell-depleted T cells, or PBMCs.

Authors' methods: Estimates of nucleated cell counts were drawn from the amplification of reference gene primers. Sequencing used immunoSEQ multiplex PCR; TCRdb keeps in-frame clones, though not all of them. V and J calls and clone size are those listed in that table; D and trimming were worked out from the DNA. The sample holds some 160,000 clones, 75% to 85% seen once. Germline values: CDR1 ENHRY, CDR2 SYGVKD. The CDR3 runs 16 residues. With V trimmed by 2 bases and J by 4 bases, 4 bases remained unmatched. The receptor was isolated from a man in his 60s with acute or convalescent COVID-19. Sequencing was carried out using peripheral blood. V gene TRBV10-3 combines with J gene TRBJ2-5; 13 bases align to TRBD2. The CDR3: CAISEQTSGRGETQYF. CDR3 bases: TGTGCCATCAGTGAGCAAACTAGCGGGAGGGGAGAGACCCAGTACTTC.